The clone carrying this T cell receptor (beta chain) was counted a single time. Its antigen is not identified. CDR3 length equals 16 residues. Germline V gene sequence: CDR1 KGHSH, CDR2 LQKENI. V was trimmed by 0 bases and J by 0 bases, leaving 8 bases between them. Version v3.0 of the immunoSEQ assay was performed at survey level. Profiled with immunoSEQ multiplex PCR; TCRdb holds only in-frame clones, not every one. This table has about 50,000 clones, around 80% appearing once. Every donor contributed at least one pre-ART and at least two post-ART PBMC samples. The data were taken from a study of long-term antiretroviral therapy in people with HIV. Study results and limitations: ART adherence, viral resistance and therapy changes were undocumented. Blood dating 2004 to 2017 may reflect older ART regimens. Diversity went up after ART and still fell short of transplant donor controls.

This receptor was identified in a woman between 18 and 30 years old with HIV. The chain recombines TRBV18 with TRBJ1-4; perhaps TRBD1 as D (5 bases). Material: unsorted PBMCs, obtained 0.8 years after starting antiretroviral therapy. CDR3 DNA sequence: TGTGCCAGCTCACCACCGTGGGGGGCAACTAATGAAAAACTGTTTTTT. This codes for CASSPPWGATNEKLFF.